This TCR beta chain emerged from a study of OX40 agonist ivuxolimab in advanced cancers. The germline V gene encodes CDR1 MNHEY and CDR2 SMNVEV (reference sequence). V lost 4 bases and J lost 0; bases outside the gene matches: 4. This CDR3 has 16 residues. Overall study findings and caveats: There were also nonresponders showing low normalized T-cell clonal expansion. Fewer expanded clones were found on average in CD4+ than in CD8+ T cells.

TCRdb's copy holds only in-frame clones and misses some; the assay was immunoSEQ multiplex PCR. The sample records about 72,000 clones, around 90% being singletons. As concerns this clone: Its antigen is unidentified.

V and J are TRBV27 and TRBJ2-4, with 9 bases matching TRBD2. The starting material was CD4+ or CD8+ T cells sorted from blood, obtained in a trial of the OX40 agonist ivuxolimab. The receptor was isolated from an adult with an advanced solid tumor such as melanoma, head and neck, liver or kidney cancer. The CDR3 DNA is TGTGCCAGCAGTTCCCCTAGCGGGAAAGCCAAAAACATTCAGTACTTC. Amino acids: CASSSPSGKAKNIQYF.